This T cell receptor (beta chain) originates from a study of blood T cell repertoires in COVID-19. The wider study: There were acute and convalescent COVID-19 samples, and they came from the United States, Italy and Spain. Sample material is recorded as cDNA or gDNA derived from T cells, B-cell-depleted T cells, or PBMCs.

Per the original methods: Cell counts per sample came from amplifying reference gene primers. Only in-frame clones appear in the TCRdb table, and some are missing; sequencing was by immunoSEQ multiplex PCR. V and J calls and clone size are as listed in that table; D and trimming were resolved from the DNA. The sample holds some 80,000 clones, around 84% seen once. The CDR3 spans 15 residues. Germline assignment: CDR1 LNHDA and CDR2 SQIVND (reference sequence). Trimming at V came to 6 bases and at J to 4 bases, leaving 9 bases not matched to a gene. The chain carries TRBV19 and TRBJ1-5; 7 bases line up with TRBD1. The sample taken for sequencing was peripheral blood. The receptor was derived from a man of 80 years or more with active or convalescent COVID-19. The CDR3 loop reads CASRLDRVPNQPQHF. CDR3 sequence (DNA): TGTGCCAGTAGACTAGACAGGGTGCCGAATCAGCCCCAGCATTTT.